A single sample is the source of the 14 T cell receptor beta chains below, sequenced in a study of blood T cell repertoires in COVID-19. Repertoires were generated with immunoSEQ multiplex PCR, while TCRdb's copy carries only in-frame clones and drops some. Seen here are approximately 170,000 clones, 90% to 95% observed once, and the top ten hold just under 2%. The specimen sequenced was peripheral blood. These receptors were obtained from a woman aged 55-69 years with COVID-19, enrolled during active disease.

The V and J genes are TRBV7-9 and TRBJ1-2, with D unclear. V was shortened by 2 bases and J by 0 bases, with 7 bases between the two germline ends. Germline V gene lookup returns CDR1 SEHNR and CDR2 FQNEAQ (reference sequence). The CDR3 sequence is 14 residues long. The CDR3 DNA sequence: TGTGCCAGCAGCTTACGCGGTTCTAACTATGGCTACACCTTC. Translating gives CASSLRGSNYGYTF. Full variable domain (missing parts from reference TRBV7-9 and TRBJ1-2): DTGVSQNPRHKITKRGQNVTFRCDPISEHNRLYWYRQTLGQGPEFLTYFQNEAQLEKSRLLSDRFSAERPKGSFSTLEIQRTEQGDSAMYLCASSLRGSNYGYTFGSGTRLTVV.

Regarding this clone: At one of its ends the junction is not consistent with the germline gene, which may arise from a read error. This chain links TRBV19 with TRBJ1-6, with D unresolved. The germline V gene has CDR1 LNHDA and CDR2 SQIVND (reference sequence). The CDR3 consists of 10 residues. The DNA of the CDR3 is TGTGCCAGTAGTGTCTACACGGGGTACTTT. This encodes CASSVYTGYF.

V usage is TRBV7-9 and J usage is TRBJ2-1, with a tentative D call TRBD2 (6 bases). V was trimmed by 2 bases and J by 9 bases, leaving 17 bases between them. The CDR3 totals 15 residues. Germline V gene data show CDR1 as SEHNR and CDR2 as FQNEAQ (reference sequence). CDR3 sequence: CASSLMVGGALEQFF. CDR3 DNA: TGTGCCAGCAGCTTAATGGTGGGGGGTGCCCTTGAGCAGTTCTTC.

The chain uses TRBV18 and TRBJ1-5; D remains unclear. Trimming took off 3 bases at V and 1 base at J, with 10 bases between the two ends. Germline lookup yields CDR1 KGHSH and CDR2 LQKENI. The CDR3 contains 15 residues. CDR3 amino acids: CASSPPPGSNQPQHF. For the CDR3, the DNA is TGTGCCAGCTCACCTCCGCCAGGCAGCAATCAGCCCCAGCATTTT.

This chain uses TRBV9 with TRBJ1-2; D possibly corresponds to TRBD1 (6 bases). V lost 4 bases and J 2 bases, leaving 12 bases between the germline ends. CDR1 SGDLS and CDR2 YYNGEE come from the germline V gene. This CDR3 is built from 14 residues. In DNA form, the CDR3 reads TGTGCCAGCAGCCAAGAGGGGGGGAACTATGGCTACACCTTC. Translated: CASSQEGGNYGYTF.

The chain uses TRBV10-3 and TRBJ1-1; 7 nucleotides align to TRBD1. V gave up 10 bases and J gave up 5 bases; unmatched junction bases: 10. There are 13 residues in the CDR3. Looked up from germline, CDR1 is ENHRY and CDR2 is SYGVKD. The CDR3 is CATKGQLETEAFF. DNA for the CDR3: TGTGCCACCAAGGGACAGCTCGAAACTGAAGCTTTCTTT.

J is TRBJ2-1 and V is TRBV5-4; 12 nucleotides agree with TRBD2. The CDR3 consists of 15 residues. The junction had 5 bases not matched to a gene; V was cut back by 4 bases and J by 6 bases. CDR1 is SGHNT and CDR2 is YYREEE in the germline V gene (reference sequence). The DNA for the CDR3 is TGTGCCAGCAGCATAGCTAGCGGGGGGGCCAATGAGCAGTTCTTC. It specifies CASSIASGGANEQFF.

This clone was detected once. The DNA for the CDR3 is TGTGCCAGCTGGGGACAGATAACCCTTAATTCACCCCTCCACTTT. Protein product: CASWGQITLNSPLHF. The V and J genes are TRBV5-8 and TRBJ1-6; 7 bases align to TRBD1. Losses at the gene ends were 7 bases for V and 6 bases for J; bases not matched to a gene: 10. The CDR3 loop spans 15 amino acids. The germline CDR1 and CDR2 sequences are SGHTS and YDEGEE.

On this clone: Distinct nucleotide sequences in the sample also encode this CDR3. The rearrangement links TRBV4-1 to TRBJ1-2; D remains unclear. Germline V gives CDR1 MGHRA, CDR2 YSYEKL. The CDR3 has 15 residues. Trimming cost V 3 bases and J 2 bases, with 13 bases left between them. The CDR3, as DNA: TGCGCCAGCAGCCAGAGAGGTGGCGAGAACTATGGCTACACCTTC. It yields the protein CASSQRGGENYGYTF.

V and J are TRBV7-9 and TRBJ2-5; 8 nucleotides align to TRBD1. The germline V gene has CDR1 SEHNR and CDR2 FQNEAQ (reference sequence). This CDR3 has 15 residues. V was clipped by 2 bases and J by 6 bases; unmatched bases: 8. CDR3 amino acids: CASSLTGQGIQTQYF. The CDR3 region has the DNA TGTGCCAGCAGCTTAACCGGACAGGGTATACAGACCCAGTACTTC.

This clone was observed once. The rearrangement links TRBV4-2 to TRBJ1-2, with no clear D. This CDR3 has 14 residues. Germline assignment: CDR1 LGHNA and CDR2 YNFKEQ. Trimming took off 0 bases at V and 4 bases at J, with 9 bases between the two ends. The CDR3 reads CASSQDNSPYGYTF. The CDR3 DNA sequence: TGTGCCAGCAGCCAAGATAATAGCCCCTATGGCTACACCTTC.

The chain is built from TRBV5-1 and TRBJ2-5; 11 nucleotides agree with TRBD1. This CDR3 is built from 15 residues. J lost 4 bases, V lost 5 bases, and 7 bases had no gene match. Germline V gene lookup returns CDR1 SGHRS and CDR2 YFSETQ. CDR3 protein: CASSSGTGGLETQYF. In nucleotides, the CDR3 is TGCGCCAGCAGTTCCGGGACAGGGGGTTTAGAGACCCAGTACTTC.

V gene TRBV2 combines with J gene TRBJ1-2, with a tentative D call TRBD1 (6 bases). The CDR3 loop spans 14 amino acids. From germline, CDR1 is SNHLY and CDR2 FYNNEI. The V end was cut by 3 bases, the J end by 7 bases, with 15 bases between. The CDR3 region is CASSDIRGSPGYTF. Here the CDR3 DNA reads TGTGCCAGCAGTGATATCAGGGGCTCCCCTGGCTACACCTTC.

The V and J genes are TRBV5-6 and TRBJ2-1, with no clear D. V dropped 2 bases and J dropped 0 bases, with 9 bases sitting between them. CDR1 and CDR2 from the germline V gene are SGHDT and YYEEEE. There are 15 residues in the CDR3. CDR3 residues: CASSFPGSSYNEQFF. The CDR3 nucleotides are TGTGCCAGCAGCTTCCCGGGTTCCTCCTACAATGAGCAGTTCTTC. The full variable domain, in which reference TRBV5-6 and TRBJ2-1 provide the parts outside the CDR3, is DAGVTQSPTHLIKTRGQQVTLRCSPKSGHDTVSWYQQALGQGPQFIFQYYEEEERQRGNFPDRFSGHQFPNYSSELNVNALLLGDSALYLCASSFPGSSYNEQFFGPGTRLTVL.